The source of this T cell receptor beta chain is a study of CXCR3-negative and CXCR3-positive naive CD8 T cells. CDR1 SQVTM and CDR2 ANQGSEA come from the germline V gene. The CDR3 contains 14 residues. 5' RACE with UMI labels generated the TRB cDNA libraries. TCRdb reanalyzed the 5' RACE reads and collapses them to one entry per CDR3 protein, without DNA. The sample has some 7,000 distinct CDR3 sequences. This chain uses TRBV29-1 with TRBJ2-7; checking the TCRdb D call of TRBD2 is not possible without DNA. The sample was naive CXCR3- CD8+ T cells from blood. Subset given: CD45RO-CCR7+CD27+CD95- naive CD8+ T cells lacking CXCR3 (TNR3-). This clonotype was obtained from a human donor in good health. Some clones in this sample may be carry-over from other donors' samples. The chain's CDR3 is CSVDPAGNGYEQYF.